The rows below give T cell receptor beta chains drawn from one sample of a study of T cells in localized non-small cell lung cancer. Sequencing used immunoSEQ multiplex PCR; TCRdb keeps in-frame clones, though not all of them. The data contain fewer than 35,000 clones, 85% to 95% of them singletons. The sample in question was peripheral blood, obtained before any cancer treatment. Every receptor here comes from a woman between 35 and 75 years old with stage I lung adenocarcinoma. Each CDR3 is given with its conserved first and last residue. A D gene is named only where the DNA matches it firmly. Not all rows give a size; the values are once, few, many and, for expanded clones, a class.

>TRBV4-1|-|-|TRBJ1-3
TGCGCCAGCAGCCCCGCACCGGCGAGCTCTGGAAACACCATATATTTT
CASSPAPASSGNTIYF
>TRBV7-9|-|once|TRBJ1-4
TGTGCCAGCAGCTTTGGCTCTTTGTTGGTGAATGAAAAACTGTTTTTT
CASSFGSLLVNEKLFF
>TRBV5-8|TRBD1|-|TRBJ1-1
TGTGCCAGCAGCGGAAGGGACAGGGGTTGGACTGAAGCTTTCTTT
CASSGRDRGWTEAFF
>TRBV7-3|TRBD1|-|TRBJ1-1
TGTGCCAGCAGCTTAGATGGAAGGACAGGGAGGACTGAAGCTTTCTTT
CASSLDGRTGRTEAFF
>TRBV9|-|once|TRBJ1-2
TGTGCCAGCAGCGTCCTAGGGGTAGGGGGCTACACCTTC
CASSVLGVGGYTF
>TRBV19|-|-|TRBJ2-1
TGTGCCAGTAGTACAGGGCTGCGCTACAATGAGCAGTTCTTC
CASSTGLRYNEQFF
>TRBV27|-|-|TRBJ1-2
TGTGCCAGCAGTGACAGCCATCCCAACTATGGCTACACCTTC
CASSDSHPNYGYTF
>TRBV10-3|TRBD2|-|TRBJ2-1
TGTGCCATCAGGGAGGGACTAGCGGGAGCCAATGAGCAGTTCTTC
CAIREGLAGANEQFF
>TRBV13|-|-|TRBJ1-2
TGTGCCAGCAGCCAACAGGGCAACTATGGCTACACCTTC
CASSQQGNYGYTF
>TRBV18|-|-|TRBJ2-2
TGTGCCAGCTCACACAGCGTTAACACCGGGGAGCTGTTTTTT
CASSHSVNTGELFF
>TRBV29-1|-|-|TRBJ1-2
TGCAGCGTTGGCTCGTCTGGTCTTAACTATGGCTACACCTTC
CSVGSSGLNYGYTF
>TRBV11-2|TRBD1|once|TRBJ1-2
TGTGCCAGCAGCCCTCGGACAGGGGGAATCTATGGCTACACCTTC
CASSPRTGGIYGYTF
>TRBV2|-|-|TRBJ1-5
TGTGCCAGCAGTGAATCGGGTCAGCCCCAGCATTTT
CASSESGQPQHF
>TRBV11-2|-|few|TRBJ1-6
TGTGCCAGCAGCTTAGGCCCGAATTCACCCCTCCACTTT
CASSLGPNSPLHF
>TRBV5-1|TRBD2|-|TRBJ2-1
TGCGCCAGCAGCAGGGAGACTAGCGGGAATGAGCAGTTCTTC
CASSRETSGNEQFF
>TRBV5-4|-|-|TRBJ2-5
TGTGCCAGCAGCCGGAGTAGCGGAGAACAAGAGACCCAGTACTTC
CASSRSSGEQETQYF
>TRBV11-3|-|-|TRBJ2-7
TGTGCCAGCAGCTTATCCCCGGGAACCTACGAGCAGTACTTC
CASSLSPGTYEQYF
>TRBV19|-|-|TRBJ1-6
TGTGCCAGTAGTATAGGTCCCCTAAGCTCCTATAATTCACCCCTCCACTTT
CASSIGPLSSYNSPLHF
>TRBV27|TRBD2|-|TRBJ2-3
TGTGCCAGCAGTAGGACTAGCGGGAGGTACGATACGCAGTATTTT
CASSRTSGRYDTQYF
>TRBV7-9|-|once|TRBJ1-3
TGTGCCAGCAGCTCGCCGACAGGAGTAATGGACACCATATATTTT
CASSSPTGVMDTIYF
>TRBV7-6|TRBD1|-|TRBJ1-1
TGTGCCAGCAGCTTGGACAGGGGCGCTGAAGCTTTCTTT
CASSLDRGAEAFF
>TRBV11-2|-|-|TRBJ2-1
TGTGCCAGCAGCTTAGTCATCTACAATGAGCAGTTCTTC
CASSLVIYNEQFF
>TRBV13|TRBD1|-|TRBJ1-2
TGTGCCAGCAGCGCCCGCGGGACAGGGGGCTCTATCTATGGCTACACCTTC
CASSARGTGGSIYGYTF
>TRBV5-4|-|-|TRBJ2-1
TGTGCCAGCAGCTTGTCGCGGGTGGGGTCCTACAATGAGCAGTTCTTC
CASSLSRVGSYNEQFF
>TRBV7-9|-|-|TRBJ1-1
TGTGCCAGCAGCTTGGCGAGGGCCACTGAAGCTTTCTTT
CASSLARATEAFF